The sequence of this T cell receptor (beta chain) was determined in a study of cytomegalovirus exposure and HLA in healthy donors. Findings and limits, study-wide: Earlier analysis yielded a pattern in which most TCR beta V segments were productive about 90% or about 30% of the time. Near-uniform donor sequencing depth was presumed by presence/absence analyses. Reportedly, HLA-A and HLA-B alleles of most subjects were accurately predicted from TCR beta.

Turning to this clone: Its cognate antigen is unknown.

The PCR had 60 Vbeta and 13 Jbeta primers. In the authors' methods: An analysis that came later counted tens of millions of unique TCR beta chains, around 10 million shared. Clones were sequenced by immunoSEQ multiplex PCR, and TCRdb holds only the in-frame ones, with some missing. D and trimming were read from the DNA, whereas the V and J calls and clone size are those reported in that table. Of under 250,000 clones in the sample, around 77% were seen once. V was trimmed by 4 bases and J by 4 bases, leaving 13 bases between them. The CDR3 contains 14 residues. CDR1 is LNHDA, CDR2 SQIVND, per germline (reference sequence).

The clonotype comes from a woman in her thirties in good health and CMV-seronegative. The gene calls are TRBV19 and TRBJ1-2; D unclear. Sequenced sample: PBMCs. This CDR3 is CASSTRTSGYGYTF. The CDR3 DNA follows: TGTGCCAGTAGTACCCGGACCAGCGGCTATGGCTACACCTTC.